This T cell receptor beta chain was retrieved from a study of technical replicates of blood from a handful of donors. Trimming removed 8 bases from V and 4 bases from J, with 24 bases in between. The germline V gene encodes CDR1 SGHNT and CDR2 YYREEE (reference sequence). The CDR3 contains 16 residues. Generated by immunoSEQ multiplex PCR, the TCRdb table keeps only in-frame clones and is missing some. The sample lists more than 90,000 clones, under 96% occurring once. Material: T cells isolated from PBMCs. The rearrangement joins TRBV5-4 to TRBJ2-5, with a tentative D call TRBD2 (5 bases). The TCR originated in a human donor in good health. For the CDR3, the DNA is TGTGCCAGTAACAAAGCCGGGCCTAGCTTAGGAGAGACCCAGTACTTC. Its protein is CASNKAGPSLGETQYF. Variable domain in full (rest from reference TRBV5-4 and TRBJ2-5): ETGVTQSPTHLIKTRGQQVTLRCSSQSGHNTVSWYQQALGQGPQFIFQYYREEENGRGNFPPRFSGLQFPNYSSELNVNALELDDSALYLCASNKAGPSLGETQYFGPGTRLLVL.